The clone carrying this TCR beta chain was seen only once. The antigen is unknown. A junction end diverges from the germline sequence, so it may reflect a read error. Three rounds of nested PCR, following a modified ARM-PCR protocol, produced the TCRbeta library. TCRdb passed the multiplex PCR reads through MiXCR, listing each CDR3 protein once. This table has about 90,000 distinct CDR3 sequences, around 59% appearing once. RNA was extracted from bulk tissue without any cell sorting. Germline CDR1 is SGHKS and CDR2 is YYEKEE (reference sequence). The CDR3 has 14 residues. These data originate in a study of tumor and adjacent non-tumor tissue in lung cancer. Study findings and constraints: Higher tumor TCR diversity was associated with shorter survival.

This chain connects TRBV5-5 to TRBJ1-2; D is unclear. Sample: lung tumor tissue. The source is an older man with non-small cell lung cancer. Here the CDR3 reads CASILASGMYGYTF. In DNA, the CDR3 is TGTGCCAGCATCTTGGCGTCGGGGATGTATGGCTACACCTTC.